This passage covers 3 T cell receptor beta chains from one sample sequenced in a study of blood T cell repertoires in COVID-19. Profiling relied on immunoSEQ multiplex PCR, and the TCRdb table lists in-frame clones only, not all of them. The data hold 250,000 or so clones, with about 84% observed a single time. Sequenced material: PBMCs or T cells enriched from blood (not recorded which). These receptors were obtained from a woman aged 45 to 65 who had recovered from COVID-19.

The V and J genes are TRBV11-1 and TRBJ2-5; TRBD2 matches at 12 bases. CDR1 and CDR2 (germline): SGHAT, FQDESV (reference sequence). This CDR3 is 14 amino acids long. Trimming cost V 7 bases and J 4 bases; bases outside gene matches: 4. CDR3 sequence (DNA): TGTGCCAGCAATGAACTAGCGGGAGGAGAGACCCAGTACTTC. It specifies CASNELAGGETQYF.

The chain is built from TRBV19 and TRBJ2-2; the match to TRBD1 covers 8 bases. The germline gives CDR1 LNHDA, CDR2 SQIVND (reference sequence). The CDR3 is 14 amino acids. The V gene end was trimmed by 7 bases and the J gene end by 6 bases; junction bases not matched to a gene: 7. As DNA, the CDR3 is TGTGCCAGTACGCTGGACAGGGCGGCCGGGGAGCTGTTTTTT. The encoded protein is CASTLDRAAGELFF.

The rearrangement uses TRBV3-1 (or the pseudogene TRBV3-2) and TRBJ1-1; D gene uncertain. The CDR3 has 16 amino acids. Trimming took 0 bases from V and 4 from J, leaving 15 bases between them. Looked up from germline, CDR1 is LGHDT and CDR2 is YNNKEL (reference sequence). The DNA of the CDR3 is TGTGCCAGCAGCCAAGATCTCTGGGGAGGAAGCACTGAAGCTTTCTTT. It codes for CASSQDLWGGSTEAFF.